This T cell receptor (beta chain) was sequenced for a study of T cells expressing NK-cell markers. Study context: Among the eight sequenced donors, seven tested HCMV-seropositive and one tested seronegative. Study results and caveats: Expanded clones of NKG2C+ T cells had an unclear HCMV specificity.

Details on this clonotype: Antigen: not known.

This CDR3 comprises 14 residues. The V gene's germline CDR1 is SQVTM and CDR2 ANQGSEA. The authors made TCR beta cDNA libraries by 5'RACE template switching. This switching added a universal primer site and UMIs. TCRdb reworked the 5' RACE reads into one entry per CDR3 protein, no DNA. The sample spans around 100,000 distinct CDR3 sequences; the ten largest clones claim under 20%. Material: blood T cells: a sorted CD56 or NKG2C T cell subset, CD4+ or CD8+ T cells, or bulk PBMC T cells (not recorded which). The chain employs TRBV29-1 and TRBJ1-2; without DNA, the TCRdb call of TRBD1 cannot be checked. This sequence was found in a woman aged 18 to 75 in good health. CDR3 in amino acids: CSVEAPGQTYGYTF. The variable domain in full, with the rest retrieved from reference TRBV29-1 and TRBJ1-2, is SAVISQKPSRDICQRGTSLTIQCQVDSQVTMMFWYRQQPGQSLTLIATANQGSEATYESGFVIDKFPISRPNLTFSTLTVSNMSPEDSSIYLCSVEAPGQTYGYTFGSGTRLTVV.